Included here is one TCR beta chain sequence, with context. Its target is unknown. This sample is drawn from a study of cytomegalovirus exposure and HLA in healthy donors. PCR employed 60 Vbeta and 13 Jbeta primers. The authors' processing: An analysis performed later counted roughly 80 million unique TCR beta chains (roughly 9.9 million of them shared). The method was immunoSEQ multiplex PCR; TCRdb's version includes in-frame clones alone and lacks a portion of them. D and trimming were read from the DNA, whereas the V and J calls and clone size are those reported in that table. The sample has a few hundred thousand clones, about four fifths seen once; the top ten hold 0.3%. Study outcomes and limitations: In a later analysis, across HLA loci, associated TCR counts were highest for DRB1, lowest for HLA-C. Among CMV-associated TCR beta chains, most appeared HLA-restricted in a later analysis.

The germline gives CDR1 SGHTA, CDR2 FQGNSA. Trimming at V came to 6 bases and at J to 4 bases, leaving 7 bases not matched to a gene. This CDR3 is built from 14 residues. Healthy bone marrow donors made up the donors. The specimen sequenced was PBMCs. The gene calls are TRBV7-2 and TRBJ2-7, with 9 bases that match TRBD1. The source of this sequence is a girl aged 2-10 years in good health and CMV-seronegative. CDR3 loop: CASRAGTGLYEQYF. For the CDR3, the DNA is TGTGCCAGCAGAGCCGGGACAGGGTTATACGAGCAGTACTTC.